Here is one T cell receptor (beta chain) with its context. This sample was included in a study of shared clonotypes between healthy human individuals. The V end was cut by 2 bases, the J end by 0 bases, with 8 bases between. From germline, CDR1 is SGHKS and CDR2 YYEKEE (reference sequence). This CDR3 region has 14 residues. Execution of the assay was at deep level. Some clones are missing from TCRdb's copy, which holds only in-frame ones; the method was immunoSEQ multiplex PCR. The data show roughly 2.5 million clones, around 94% seen once. This TCR was recovered from a man in his late teens or twenties in good health. What was sequenced was naive CD4+ T cells sorted from blood. Subset of the sample: CD45RA+ positively selected. The chain employs TRBV5-5 and TRBJ1-2; tentatively, D is TRBD1 (5 bases). CDR3 nucleotides: TGTGCCAGCAGCTTTGGGGGATCTAACTATGGCTACACCTTC. Protein: CASSFGGSNYGYTF. The full variable domain, completed using reference TRBV5-5 and TRBJ1-2, is DAGVTQSPTHLIKTRGQQVTLRCSPISGHKSVSWYQQVLGQGPQFIFQYYEKEERGRGNFPDRFSARQFPNYSSELNVNALLLGDSALYLCASSFGGSNYGYTFGSGTRLTVV.